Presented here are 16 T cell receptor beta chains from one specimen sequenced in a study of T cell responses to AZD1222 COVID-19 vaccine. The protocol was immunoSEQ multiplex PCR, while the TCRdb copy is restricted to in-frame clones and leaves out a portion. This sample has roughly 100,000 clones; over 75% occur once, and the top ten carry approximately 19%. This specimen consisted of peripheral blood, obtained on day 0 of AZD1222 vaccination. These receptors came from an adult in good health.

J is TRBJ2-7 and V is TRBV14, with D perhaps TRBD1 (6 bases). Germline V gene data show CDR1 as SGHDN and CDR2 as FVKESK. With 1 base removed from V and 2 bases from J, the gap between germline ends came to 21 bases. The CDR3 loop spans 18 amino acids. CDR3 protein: CASSQGEAGDGFTYEQYF. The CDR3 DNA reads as TGTGCCAGCAGCCAAGGTGAAGCAGGGGACGGATTTACCTACGAGCAGTACTTC.

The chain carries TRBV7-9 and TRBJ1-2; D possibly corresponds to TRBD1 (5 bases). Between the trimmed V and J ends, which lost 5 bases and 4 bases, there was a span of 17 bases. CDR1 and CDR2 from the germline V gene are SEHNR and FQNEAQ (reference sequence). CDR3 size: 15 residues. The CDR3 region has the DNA TGTGCCAGCAGCCTCATGGGACGGGAGGGCTATGGCTACACCTTC. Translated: CASSLMGREGYGYTF.

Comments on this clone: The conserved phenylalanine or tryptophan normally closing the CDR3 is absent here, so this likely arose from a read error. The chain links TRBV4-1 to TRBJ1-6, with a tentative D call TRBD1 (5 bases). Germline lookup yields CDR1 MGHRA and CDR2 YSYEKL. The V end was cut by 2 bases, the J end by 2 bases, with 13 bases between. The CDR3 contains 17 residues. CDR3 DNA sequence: TGCGCCAGCAGCCAAAGTTCGGGGGTCACCTATAATTCACCCCTCCACCTT. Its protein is CASSQSSGVTYNSPLHL.

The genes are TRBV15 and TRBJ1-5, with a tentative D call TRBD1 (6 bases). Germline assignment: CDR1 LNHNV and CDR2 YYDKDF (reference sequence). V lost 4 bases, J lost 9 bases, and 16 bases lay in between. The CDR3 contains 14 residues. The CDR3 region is CATSKLQGLGPQHF. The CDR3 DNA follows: TGTGCCACCAGCAAATTACAGGGTCTTGGGCCCCAGCATTTT.

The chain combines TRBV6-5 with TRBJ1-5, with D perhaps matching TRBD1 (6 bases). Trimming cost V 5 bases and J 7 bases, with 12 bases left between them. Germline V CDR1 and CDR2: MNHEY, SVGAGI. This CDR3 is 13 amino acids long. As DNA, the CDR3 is TGTGCCAGCAGTCTCAGGGGTGAGCAGCCCCAGCATTTT. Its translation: CASSLRGEQPQHF.

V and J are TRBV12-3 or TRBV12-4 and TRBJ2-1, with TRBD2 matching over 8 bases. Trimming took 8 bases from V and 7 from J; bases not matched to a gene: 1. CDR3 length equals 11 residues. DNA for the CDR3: TGTGCCAGCTGCGGGGGGAATGAGCAGTTCTTC. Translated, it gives CASCGGNEQFF.

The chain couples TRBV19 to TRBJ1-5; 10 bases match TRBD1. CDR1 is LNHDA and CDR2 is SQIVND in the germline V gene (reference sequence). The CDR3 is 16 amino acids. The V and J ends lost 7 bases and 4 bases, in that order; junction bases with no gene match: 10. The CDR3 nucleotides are TGTGCCAGTACCCCGGACAGGGGGTTGGGTAATCAGCCCCAGCATTTT. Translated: CASTPDRGLGNQPQHF.

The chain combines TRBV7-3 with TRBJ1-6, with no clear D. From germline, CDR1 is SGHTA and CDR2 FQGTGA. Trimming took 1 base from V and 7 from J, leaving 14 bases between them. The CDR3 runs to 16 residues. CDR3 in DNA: TGTGCCAGCAGCTTAAATGGGCCACCACTAAATTCACCCCTCCACTTT. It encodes CASSLNGPPLNSPLHF.

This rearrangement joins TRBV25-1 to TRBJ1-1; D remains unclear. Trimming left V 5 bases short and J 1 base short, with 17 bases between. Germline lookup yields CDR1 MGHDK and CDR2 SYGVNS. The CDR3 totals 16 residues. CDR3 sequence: CASSSLNHTRNTEAFF. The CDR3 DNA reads TGTGCCAGCAGTTCCCTTAACCACACAAGGAACACTGAAGCTTTCTTT.

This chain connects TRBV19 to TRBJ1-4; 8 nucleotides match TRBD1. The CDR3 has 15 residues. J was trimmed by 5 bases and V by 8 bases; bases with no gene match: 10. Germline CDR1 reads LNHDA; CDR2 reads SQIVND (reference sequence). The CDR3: CASARGTGRNEKLFF. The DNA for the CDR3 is TGTGCCAGTGCCCGGGGGACAGGACGAAATGAAAAACTGTTTTTT.

The CDR3 spells CASGLASTYEQYF. CDR3 bases: TGTGCTAGTGGTTTGGCGTCCACCTACGAGCAGTACTTC. This chain uses TRBV12-5 with TRBJ2-7; D uncertain. The V gene lost 1 base and the J gene lost 2 bases, with 6 bases spanning the gap. Germline CDR1 LGHNT, CDR2 FRNRAP. CDR3 length equals 13 residues.

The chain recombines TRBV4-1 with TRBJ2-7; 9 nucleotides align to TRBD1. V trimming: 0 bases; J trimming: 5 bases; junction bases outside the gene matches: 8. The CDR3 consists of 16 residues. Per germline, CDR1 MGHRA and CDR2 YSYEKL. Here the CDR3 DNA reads TGCGCCAGCAGCCAAGAGAGCCGGGACAGGGACCACGAGCAGTACTTC. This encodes CASSQESRDRDHEQYF.

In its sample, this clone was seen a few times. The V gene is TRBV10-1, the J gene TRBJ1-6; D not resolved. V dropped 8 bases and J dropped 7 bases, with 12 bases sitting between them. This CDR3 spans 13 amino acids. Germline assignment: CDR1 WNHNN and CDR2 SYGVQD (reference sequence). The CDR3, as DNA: TGCGCCAGCTCAGTGGATTGGAATTCACCCCTCCACTTT. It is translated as CASSVDWNSPLHF.

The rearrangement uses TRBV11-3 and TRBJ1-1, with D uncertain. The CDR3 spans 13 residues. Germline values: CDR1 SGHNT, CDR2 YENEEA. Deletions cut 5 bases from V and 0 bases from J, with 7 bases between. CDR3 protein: CASSAHMNTEAFF. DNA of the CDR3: TGTGCCAGCAGCGCACACATGAACACTGAAGCTTTCTTT.

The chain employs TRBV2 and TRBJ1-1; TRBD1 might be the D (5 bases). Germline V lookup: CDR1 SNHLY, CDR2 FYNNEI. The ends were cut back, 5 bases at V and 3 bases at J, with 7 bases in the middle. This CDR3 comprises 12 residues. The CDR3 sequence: CASSKGDTEAFF. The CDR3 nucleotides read TGTGCCAGCAGTAAAGGGGACACTGAAGCTTTCTTT.

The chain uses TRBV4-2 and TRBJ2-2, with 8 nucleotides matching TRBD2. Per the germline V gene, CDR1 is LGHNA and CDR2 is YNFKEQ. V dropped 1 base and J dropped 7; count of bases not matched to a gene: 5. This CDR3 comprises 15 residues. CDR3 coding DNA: TGTGCCAGCAGCCAAGGCAGCGGGGGTAACGGGGAGCTGTTTTTT. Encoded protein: CASSQGSGGNGELFF.